This entry lists 27 T cell receptor beta chains sequenced from one sample in a study of OX40 agonist ivuxolimab in advanced cancers. The protocol was immunoSEQ multiplex PCR, while the TCRdb copy is restricted to in-frame clones and leaves out a portion. The sample includes around 82,000 clones, more than 75% seen only once; the top ten take less than 0.6%. The source material was CD4+ or CD8+ T cells sorted from blood, sampled in a trial of the OX40 agonist ivuxolimab. These receptors came from an adult with an advanced solid tumor such as melanoma, head and neck, liver or kidney cancer.

The chain combines TRBV18 with TRBJ2-1, with a possible D match to TRBD1 (6 bases). V dropped 4 bases and J dropped 4 bases, with 11 bases sitting between them. This CDR3 has 14 amino acids. The germline CDR1 and CDR2 sequences are KGHSH and LQKENI. DNA for the CDR3: TGTGCCAGCTCACAAGGACAGACATACAATGAGCAGTTCTTC. Protein product: CASSQGQTYNEQFF.

The V gene is TRBV19, the J gene TRBJ1-1, with a tentative D call TRBD1 (6 bases). In germline, CDR1 is LNHDA, CDR2 SQIVND (reference sequence). Trimming shortened V by 2 bases and J by 1 base, and 14 bases separated the two germline ends. The CDR3 runs 16 residues. The CDR3 spells CASSINPGARNTEAFF. As DNA, the CDR3 is TGTGCCAGTAGTATAAATCCAGGGGCCAGGAACACTGAAGCTTTCTTT.

The chain uses TRBV5-1 and TRBJ2-5; D remains ambiguous. The germline V gene encodes CDR1 SGHRS and CDR2 YFSETQ. Trimming removed 0 bases from V and 3 bases from J, with 3 bases in between. CDR3 size: 12 residues. The CDR3: CASSLAEETQYF. CDR3 DNA: TGCGCCAGCAGCTTGGCCGAAGAGACCCAGTACTTC.

This chain connects TRBV5-1 to TRBJ2-7; D not resolved. Trimming took 10 bases from V and 2 from J, leaving 22 bases between them. Germline V gene data show CDR1 as SGHRS and CDR2 as YFSETQ. This CDR3 contains 15 residues. The CDR3: CASQTLSGPTYEQYF. CDR3 bases: TGCGCCTCTCAAACCCTTAGTGGTCCCACCTACGAGCAGTACTTC. Together with reference TRBV5-1 and TRBJ2-7, the CDR3 gives the full variable domain: KAGVTQTPRYLIKTRGQQVTLSCSPISGHRSVSWYQQTPGQGLQFLFEYFSETQRNKGNFPGRFSGRQFSNSRSEMNVSTLELGDSALYLCASQTLSGPTYEQYFGPGTRLTVT.

The chain joins TRBV11-2 to TRBJ1-1, with no clear D. V lost 3 bases and J 5 bases, leaving 4 bases between the germline ends. The CDR3 is 11 amino acids. CDR1 is SGHAT and CDR2 is FQNNGV in the germline V gene. In nucleotides, the CDR3 is TGTGCCAGCAGCTTGGAAACTGAAGCTTTCTTT. Its protein product is CASSLETEAFF.

V gene TRBV7-9 combines with J gene TRBJ2-3; 7 bases are shared with TRBD2. Losses at the gene ends were 5 bases for V and 6 bases for J; bases not matched to a gene: 5. CDR3 length: 13 amino acids. Germline V gene lookup returns CDR1 SEHNR and CDR2 FQNEAQ (reference sequence). CDR3 loop: CASSVPGRDTQYF. The CDR3, as DNA: TGTGCCAGCAGCGTCCCCGGGAGGGATACGCAGTATTTT. The whole variable domain, filled in from reference TRBV7-9 and TRBJ2-3, reads DTGVSQNPRHKITKRGQNVTFRCDPISEHNRLYWYRQTLGQGPEFLTYFQNEAQLEKSRLLSDRFSAERPKGSFSTLEIQRTEQGDSAMYLCASSVPGRDTQYFGPGTRLTVL.

The V and J genes are TRBV5-1 and TRBJ2-2, with TRBD1 matching over 8 bases. Trimming at V came to 4 bases and at J to 3 bases, leaving 5 bases not matched to a gene. Germline values: CDR1 SGHRS, CDR2 YFSETQ. The CDR3 spans 15 residues. CDR3 sequence: CASSNRTGHTGELFF. In DNA, the CDR3 is TGCGCCAGCAGCAACCGGACAGGGCACACCGGGGAGCTGTTTTTT.

V gene TRBV7-9 combines with J gene TRBJ1-2; the D is unclear. This CDR3 comprises 13 residues. V gave up 5 bases and J gave up 4 bases, with 11 bases separating them. Per germline, CDR1 SEHNR and CDR2 FQNEAQ (reference sequence). The CDR3 nucleotides are TGTGCCAGCAGCCCAGGACCGAGCTATGGCTACACCTTC. Its protein is CASSPGPSYGYTF.

CDR3 sequence reads: CASSLGGGPGPEAFF. The CDR3 DNA is TGTGCCAGCAGCTTGGGTGGGGGACCGGGGCCTGAAGCTTTCTTT. The chain links TRBV7-9 to TRBJ1-1; perhaps TRBD1 as D (5 bases). Trimming pared 3 bases from V and 6 bases from J, leaving 17 bases between. The germline V gene encodes CDR1 SEHNR and CDR2 FQNEAQ (reference sequence). CDR3 size: 15 residues.

The chain couples TRBV14 to TRBJ2-7, with D possibly being TRBD1 (5 bases). The germline CDR1 and CDR2 sequences are SGHDN and FVKESK. With 4 bases removed from V and 3 bases from J, the gap between germline ends came to 10 bases. The CDR3 has 13 residues. The CDR3 loop is CASSPPDSYEQYF. The CDR3 DNA is TGTGCCAGCAGCCCGCCCGACAGCTACGAGCAGTACTTC.

In its sample, this clone was seen once. The rearrangement joins TRBV29-1 to TRBJ1-1; no clear D gene. Germline assignment: CDR1 SQVTM and CDR2 ANQGSEA. Trimming cost V 7 bases and J 2 bases, with 11 bases left between them. The CDR3 consists of 12 residues. CDR3 DNA sequence: TGCAGCGCCGGGCGGATTAACACTGAAGCTTTCTTT. It yields the protein CSAGRINTEAFF.

The gene calls are TRBV4-1 and TRBJ1-1; TRBD1 might be the D (5 bases). V lost 0 bases and J lost 0, with 14 bases in between. The germline V gene has CDR1 MGHRA and CDR2 YSYEKL. The CDR3 covers 17 residues. DNA for the CDR3: TGCGCCAGCAGCCAAGATAGGGGCAGGGCCCTGAACACTGAAGCTTTCTTT. It is translated as CASSQDRGRALNTEAFF.

This chain joins TRBV10-3 and TRBJ2-5; TRBD2 might be the D (6 bases). From germline, CDR1 is ENHRY and CDR2 SYGVKD. The CDR3 loop spans 14 amino acids. V was clipped by 2 bases and J by 1 base, with 8 bases between them. The CDR3 region has the DNA TGTGCCATCAGTGAGGGGCGGGGCCAAGAGACCCAGTACTTC. As protein: CAISEGRGQETQYF.

This clone came up once. The chain employs TRBV5-6 and TRBJ2-5, with 8 bases fitting TRBD1. The V and J ends lost 4 bases and 5 bases, in that order; junction bases with no gene match: 13. Looked up from germline, CDR1 is SGHDT and CDR2 is YYEEEE. The CDR3 sequence is 16 residues long. The CDR3 loop is CASSADRVSGDETQYF. The CDR3 DNA reads TGTGCCAGCAGCGCGGACAGGGTTTCAGGGGACGAGACCCAGTACTTC.

V and J are TRBV9 and TRBJ2-1; D uncertain. Looked up from germline, CDR1 is SGDLS and CDR2 is YYNGEE. CDR3 length: 16 residues. V lost 4 bases and J lost 0, with 14 bases in between. The DNA of the CDR3 is TGTGCCAGCAGCCCTACGCCCCTTTACTCCTACAATGAGCAGTTCTTC. This encodes CASSPTPLYSYNEQFF.

This clone was detected once. The V call is TRBV6-5, the J call TRBJ1-5; 7 bases map to TRBD1. Germline V gene data show CDR1 as MNHEY and CDR2 as SVGAGI. The trim removed 5 bases at V and 11 bases at J, leaving 12 bases unmatched. CDR3 size: 14 residues. The CDR3 reads CASSESKGAGSQHF. CDR3 DNA: TGTGCCAGCAGTGAATCGAAGGGGGCAGGGTCCCAGCATTTT.

The CDR3 DNA follows: TGTGCCAGCAGCTCAATAGCGGGGGCCGTGGTTGAGCAGTTCTTC. Amino acids: CASSSIAGAVVEQFF. The chain couples TRBV7-2 to TRBJ2-1; TRBD2 agrees at 9 bases. Germline-derived CDR1 and CDR2 are SGHTA and FQGNSA. The ends lost 4 bases at V and 9 bases at J; junction bases unmatched: 10. The CDR3 spans 15 residues.

The chain uses TRBV14 and TRBJ2-7, with TRBD1 as a possible D gene (6 bases). The CDR3 totals 15 residues. Between the trimmed V and J ends, which lost 1 base and 4 bases, there was a span of 14 bases. In germline, CDR1 is SGHDN, CDR2 FVKESK. CDR3 residues: CASSQVRKQGYEQYF. For the CDR3, the DNA is TGTGCCAGCAGCCAAGTTCGCAAACAGGGATACGAGCAGTACTTC.

The chain uses TRBV4-3 and TRBJ2-7; TRBD2 matches 14 bases. V dropped 0 bases and J dropped 2; count of bases not matched to a gene: 6. CDR3 size: 18 residues. The germline gives CDR1 LGHNA, CDR2 YSLEER. For the CDR3, the DNA is TGCGCCAGCAGCCAAGATCTAGGGACTAGCGGGGGACCCTACGAGCAGTACTTC. Its protein is CASSQDLGTSGGPYEQYF.

The chain recombines TRBV6-5 with TRBJ1-2; D gene unclear. The V gene lost 5 bases and the J gene lost 8 bases, with 18 bases spanning the gap. Germline V gene sequence: CDR1 MNHEY, CDR2 SVGAGI. CDR3 length: 14 amino acids. CDR3 loop: CASSETPDGGGYTF. For the CDR3, the DNA is TGTGCCAGCAGTGAAACCCCCGACGGCGGCGGCTACACCTTC.

This chain connects TRBV25-1 to TRBJ1-6; 9 bases match TRBD1. The germline CDR1 and CDR2 sequences are MGHDK and SYGVNS. The CDR3 loop spans 13 amino acids. V was pared by 5 bases and J by 15 bases, with 8 bases of the junction left unmatched. The CDR3 here is CASSTTLDRGLHF. CDR3 nucleotide sequence: TGTGCCAGCAGTACGACCTTGGACAGGGGCCTCCACTTT.

CDR3 in amino acids: CAGPSYEQYF. The CDR3 DNA reads TGTGCGGGCCCTTCCTACGAGCAGTACTTC. The chain combines TRBV5-8 with TRBJ2-7; D is undetermined. The CDR3 is 10 residues long. The germline gives CDR1 SGHTS, CDR2 YDEGEE.

The V and J genes are TRBV6-1 and TRBJ2-7, with 7 bases identical to TRBD1. Germline V CDR1 and CDR2: MNHNS, SASEGT. CDR3 size: 13 residues. V shed 4 bases and J 10 bases; nucleotides not matched to a gene: 10. CDR3 nucleotide sequence: TGTGCCAGCAGTGGGTCCACAGGGGCCCCCCAGTACTTC. It specifies CASSGSTGAPQYF.

The chain recombines TRBV9 with TRBJ2-3; the match to TRBD2 covers 8 bases. This CDR3 has 15 amino acids. The J segment lost 3 bases and the V segment lost 3 bases, leaving 6 bases of the junction unmatched. Germline CDR1 and CDR2: SGDLS and YYNGEE. The CDR3 coding sequence is TGTGCCAGCAGCGCCCGGGGGGGGGCGACAGATACGCAGTATTTT. Encoded protein: CASSARGGATDTQYF.

A single count supports this clone. The chain recombines TRBV19 with TRBJ2-5, with TRBD1 matching over 7 bases. This CDR3 has 17 amino acids. CDR1 LNHDA and CDR2 SQIVND come from the germline V gene (reference sequence). J lost 2 bases, V lost 0 bases, and 9 bases had no gene match. The CDR3 DNA follows: TGTGCCAGTAGTATAGATCCCAGAGGGGGCCCACAAGAGACCCAGTACTTC. Translation gives CASSIDPRGGPQETQYF.

The chain carries TRBV19 and TRBJ2-1, with D tentatively TRBD1 (5 bases). Trimming removed 6 bases at V and 5 bases at J, with 14 bases between. Germline V CDR1 and CDR2: LNHDA, SQIVND (reference sequence). This CDR3 comprises 14 residues. The CDR3 sequence is CASRRQLGNNEQFF. In DNA form, the CDR3 reads TGTGCCAGTAGACGACAGCTAGGAAACAATGAGCAGTTCTTC.

The chain has TRBV7-6 and TRBJ1-2; 7 bases match TRBD1. The CDR3 is 14 amino acids. With 1 base clipped from V and 7 bases from J, the junction kept 6 bases outside the gene matches. The V gene's germline CDR1 is SGHVS and CDR2 FNYEAQ. CDR3 in amino acids: CASSLEPGGIGYTF. The CDR3 region has the DNA TGTGCCAGCAGCTTAGAACCAGGGGGAATTGGCTACACCTTC.